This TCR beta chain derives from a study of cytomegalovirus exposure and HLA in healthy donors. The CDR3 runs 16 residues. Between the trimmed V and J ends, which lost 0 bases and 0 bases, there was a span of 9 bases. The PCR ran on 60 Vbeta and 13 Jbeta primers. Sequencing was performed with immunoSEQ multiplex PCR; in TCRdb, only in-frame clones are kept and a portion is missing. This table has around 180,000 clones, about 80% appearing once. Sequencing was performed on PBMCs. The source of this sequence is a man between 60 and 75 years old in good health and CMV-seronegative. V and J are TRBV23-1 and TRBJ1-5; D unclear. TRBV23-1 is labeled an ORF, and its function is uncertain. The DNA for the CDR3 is TGCGCCAGCAGTCAATCGTACCGGGATAGCAATCAGCCCCAGCATTTT. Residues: CASSQSYRDSNQPQHF.